This T cell receptor (beta chain) was documented in a study of long-term antiretroviral therapy in people with HIV. Study as a whole: First collections came about a decade before the 2015 immediate-ART recommendation. Findings and caveats of the study: No data were available on ART adherence, viral resistance or therapy changes. The blood, collected between about 2003 and 2017, was possibly taken under older ART regimens.

Specimens carried roughly 0.9-10 million cryopreserved PBMC before DNA extraction. Investigators performed immunoSEQ version v3.0 at survey level. Clones were read by immunoSEQ multiplex PCR, and TCRdb kept only the in-frame ones, dropping some. There are 30,000 or so clones in the sample; roughly 93% occur only once, and around 6% lies in the top ten. Germline assignment: CDR1 SGHTA and CDR2 FQGNSA. The V and J ends lost 4 bases and 3 bases, in that order; junction bases with no gene match: 2. The CDR3 has 14 amino acids. To note about this clone: The antigen is not known.

The sequence came from a woman aged 40 to 55 with HIV. This specimen was unsorted PBMCs, taken about 6.7 years after starting antiretroviral therapy. The chain recombines TRBV7-2 with TRBJ2-4; 8 bases align to TRBD2. CDR3 sequence reads: CASSSGGGKNIQYF. The CDR3 nucleotides read TGTGCCAGCAGCTCGGGAGGGGGCAAAAACATTCAGTACTTC.